This TCR beta chain was captured by sequencing in a study of blood T cell repertoires in COVID-19. The V end was cut by 1 base, the J end by 5 bases, with 9 bases between. The CDR3 runs 13 residues. Source study methods: Scientists estimated how many nucleated cells there were by amplifying reference gene primers. Generated by immunoSEQ multiplex PCR, the TCRdb table keeps only in-frame clones and is missing some. V, J and clone size are taken as reported in that table, and D and trimming were inferred from the DNA itself. The sample records about 250,000 clones, about nine tenths being singletons. Sequencing was performed on peripheral blood. The TCR sequence derives from a woman in her sixties or seventies who had recovered from COVID-19. The chain employs TRBV5-3 and TRBJ1-1, with D possibly matching TRBD1 (5 bases). TRBV5-3 is recorded as an ORF, its role being uncertain. The CDR3 nucleotides are TGTGCCAGAAGCTTGAGCAGGGTTACTGAAGCTTTCTTT. Translating it yields CARSLSRVTEAFF.